Shown below are 15 T cell receptor beta chains from a single sample sequenced in a study of blood T cell repertoires in COVID-19. Sequenced by immunoSEQ multiplex PCR; TCRdb stores in-frame clones only, minus some. This sample has fewer than 250,000 clones, with 80% to 90% found just once. The sequencing input was peripheral blood. These receptors originate from a man aged 50 or older with active or convalescent COVID-19.

This clone turned up a few times. The gene calls are TRBV5-1 and TRBJ1-1; a weak D match, TRBD1 (6 bases). The V end was cut by 5 bases, the J end by 1 base, with 15 bases between. The CDR3 length is 15 residues. CDR1 SGHRS and CDR2 YFSETQ come from the germline V gene. As DNA, the CDR3 is TGCGCCAGCAGGATGGACGGACAGCCGAACACTGAAGCTTTCTTT. Protein product: CASRMDGQPNTEAFF. Looking up the rest from reference TRBV5-1 and TRBJ1-1 gives the full variable domain: KAGVTQTPRYLIKTRGQQVTLSCSPISGHRSVSWYQQTPGQGLQFLFEYFSETQRNKGNFPGRFSGRQFSNSRSEMNVSTLELGDSALYLCASRMDGQPNTEAFFGQGTRLTVV.

The rearrangement links TRBV3-1 (or the pseudogene TRBV3-2) to TRBJ2-7, with D unclear. Germline-derived CDR1 and CDR2 are LGHDT and YNNKEL (reference sequence). The V gene lost 5 bases and the J gene lost 0 bases, with 5 bases spanning the gap. The CDR3 is made up of 12 amino acids. The CDR3 loop is CASSYFSYEQYF. The DNA for the CDR3 is TGTGCCAGCAGCTATTTCTCCTACGAGCAGTACTTC.

This chain uses TRBV9 with TRBJ2-7; 8 bases are a match to TRBD1. The V and J ends lost 4 bases and 1 base, in that order; junction bases with no gene match: 7. The germline CDR1 and CDR2 sequences are SGDLS and YYNGEE. This CDR3 has 15 amino acids. The DNA for the CDR3 is TGTGCCAGCAGCTCCCGGACAGGGACGTCCTACGAGCAGTACTTC. Translation gives CASSSRTGTSYEQYF.

The V and J genes are TRBV9 and TRBJ2-7; 7 nucleotides align to TRBD1. Losses at the gene ends were 4 bases for V and 0 bases for J; bases not matched to a gene: 7. The germline CDR1 and CDR2 sequences are SGDLS and YYNGEE. This CDR3 contains 15 residues. The CDR3 sequence is CASSPLGDSSYEQYF. In DNA form, the CDR3 reads TGTGCCAGCAGCCCCCTGGGGGACAGCTCCTACGAGCAGTACTTC.

The chain has TRBV10-3 and TRBJ1-4, with D possibly matching TRBD1 (5 bases). Per the germline V gene, CDR1 is ENHRY and CDR2 is SYGVKD. CDR3 length: 12 residues. V lost 4 bases, J lost 5 bases, and 5 bases lay in between. Written as DNA, the CDR3 is TGTGCCATCAGTGCAGGGAATGAAAAACTGTTTTTT. This sequence encodes CAISAGNEKLFF.

V usage is TRBV28 and J usage is TRBJ2-7; 12 bases line up with TRBD2. Unmatched junction bases numbered 5, after V lost 8 bases and J lost 0 bases. CDR1 is MDHEN, CDR2 SYDVKM, per germline. This CDR3 has 15 amino acids. The CDR3 loop reads CASRTSGISSYEQYF. For the CDR3, the DNA is TGTGCCAGCCGGACTAGCGGGATTAGCTCCTACGAGCAGTACTTC.

This chain uses TRBV13 with TRBJ2-3, with D possibly TRBD2 on 8 matching bases. This CDR3 comprises 15 residues. CDR1 and CDR2 (germline): PRHDT, FYEKMQ (reference sequence). V shed 4 bases and J shed 4 bases, with 15 bases lying between them. The CDR3 sequence is CASSSGGTRADTQYF. The CDR3 nucleotides read TGTGCCAGCAGCTCAGGGGGGACTAGGGCAGATACGCAGTATTTT.

V is TRBV5-1 and J is TRBJ2-7; TRBD1 matches at 11 bases. V shed 3 bases, J shed 5 bases, and the junction held 4 bases outside the gene matches. The CDR3 covers 14 residues. From germline, CDR1 is SGHRS and CDR2 YFSETQ. CDR3 nucleotides: TGCGCCAGCAGCTGGGGGACAGGGGGAAACGAGCAGTACTTC. Its translation: CASSWGTGGNEQYF.

The genes are TRBV28 and TRBJ2-1, with D perhaps TRBD2 (6 bases). Trimming cost V 6 bases and J 0 bases, with 12 bases left between them. This CDR3 has 15 amino acids. Germline V gene data show CDR1 as MDHEN and CDR2 as SYDVKM. The CDR3 reads CASSTAGASYNEQFF. Written as DNA, the CDR3 is TGTGCCAGCAGCACAGCGGGCGCCTCCTACAATGAGCAGTTCTTC.

The chain recombines TRBV30 with TRBJ2-3, with 7 nucleotides matching TRBD2. Germline V CDR1 and CDR2: GTSNPN, SVGIG (reference sequence). This CDR3 is built from 14 residues. Trimming at V came to 3 bases and at J to 4 bases, leaving 7 bases not matched to a gene. CDR3 in amino acids: CAWRPRLAADTQYF. For the CDR3, the DNA is TGTGCCTGGAGACCCCGACTAGCCGCAGATACGCAGTATTTT.

This chain joins TRBV19 and TRBJ2-7; 13 nucleotides align to TRBD2. Germline CDR1 and CDR2: LNHDA and SQIVND (reference sequence). With V trimmed by 7 bases and J by 1 base, 10 bases remained unmatched. CDR3 length: 17 residues. The CDR3: CASTASGLAGSSYEQYF. DNA for the CDR3: TGTGCCAGTACCGCCTCGGGACTAGCGGGGAGTTCCTACGAGCAGTACTTC. Full variable domain (remainder filled in from reference TRBV19 and TRBJ2-7): DGGITQSPKYLFRKEGQNVTLSCEQNLNHDAMYWYRQDPGQGLRLIYYSQIVNDFQKGDIAEGYSVSREKKESFPLTVTSAQKNPTAFYLCASTASGLAGSSYEQYFGPGTRLTVT.

A few counts support this clone. The chain recombines TRBV12-3 or TRBV12-4 with TRBJ2-1; 7 nucleotides line up with TRBD2. V shed 6 bases and J 12 bases; nucleotides not matched to a gene: 5. The CDR3 is 11 amino acids. CDR3 loop: CASSGLVGQFF. The CDR3 DNA is TGTGCCAGCAGCGGACTAGTTGGGCAGTTCTTC.

The chain combines TRBV18 with TRBJ1-1, with 10 bases matching TRBD1. Per the germline V gene, CDR1 is KGHSH and CDR2 is LQKENI. This CDR3 region has 17 residues. J was trimmed by 5 bases and V by 6 bases; bases with no gene match: 15. The CDR3 DNA reads as TGTGCCAGCTCTCGGGTGGCTTCGACAGGGGGCTGGACTGAAGCTTTCTTT. Amino acid sequence: CASSRVASTGGWTEAFF.

The rearrangement joins TRBV13 to TRBJ1-3, with D possibly TRBD1 on 5 matching bases. The V end lost 5 bases, the J end lost 3 bases, and 11 bases lay between the germline ends. CDR3 length: 14 amino acids. The germline V gene encodes CDR1 PRHDT and CDR2 FYEKMQ (reference sequence). The CDR3 sequence: CASSLDRFGNTIYF. Here the CDR3 DNA reads TGTGCCAGCAGCCTAGACAGATTTGGAAACACCATATATTTT.

The genes are TRBV9 and TRBJ2-2; D might be TRBD2 (6 bases). Deletions cut 5 bases from V and 1 base from J, with 12 bases between. The germline V gene has CDR1 SGDLS and CDR2 YYNGEE. The CDR3 sequence is 15 residues long. CDR3 coding DNA: TGTGCCAGCAGGTGGGGGGATTGGAACACCGGGGAGCTGTTTTTT. Protein: CASRWGDWNTGELFF.